One and the same sample provided the 13 T cell receptor beta chains below, sequenced in a study of Graves' ophthalmopathy and Graves' hyperthyroidism. The study amplified TCR beta CDR3 regions using RNA transcripts. First-round RT-PCR employed HTBI primers, with a second-round multiplex PCR after it. Each CDR3 protein gets one entry after TCRdb re-called the multiplex PCR reads with MiXCR. This table holds hundreds of thousands of distinct CDR3 sequences, 35% to 50% found once. The specimen was peripheral blood. All receptors derive from an adult man with Graves' ophthalmopathy.

The chain joins TRBV10-2 to TRBJ2-7; D not certain. Gene TRBJ2-1 matches the end of the DNA better, so the J call may be wrong. Germline lookup yields CDR1 WSHSY and CDR2 SAAADI. The CDR3 is 12 amino acids. The CDR3 DNA reads TGCGCCAGCAGTGGTTCTCTGAATGAGCAGTTCTTC. Translated: CASSGSLNEQFF.

The sample holds a few counts of this clonotype. A much bigger clone sits one base away, suggesting this may be a read error. The CDR3 region has the DNA TGTGCCAGCAGTGAGGGGGCTAGGGACACTGAAGCTTTCTTT. Amino acid sequence: CASSEGARDTEAFF. This chain joins TRBV2 and TRBJ1-1; D possibly corresponds to TRBD1 (6 bases). Germline V lookup: CDR1 SNHLY, CDR2 FYNNEI. The V end was cut by 3 bases, the J end by 3 bases, with 11 bases between. The CDR3 extends over 14 amino acids.

This clonotype was picked up a small number of times. The rearrangement joins TRBV6-1 to TRBJ2-7; a weak D match, TRBD2 (7 bases). The V gene lost 5 bases and the J gene lost 5 bases, with 25 bases spanning the gap. This CDR3 comprises 17 residues. CDR1 is MNHNS, CDR2 SASEGT, per germline. CDR3: CASSSSRGGRRPHEQYF. The CDR3 DNA reads TGTGCCAGCAGTTCAAGCAGGGGCGGGAGAAGACCCCACGAGCAGTACTTC.

About this clonotype: The junction and the germline gene differ at one end; a read error may be behind it. The V and J genes are TRBV29-1 and TRBJ2-6; 8 bases align to TRBD1. CDR1 SQVTM and CDR2 ANQGSEA come from the germline V gene. This CDR3 has 13 residues. The CDR3 sequence is CSVTLTGAYVLTF. CDR3 bases: TGCAGCGTCACCTTGACAGGGGCCTACGTCCTGACTTTC.

This clonotype was seen ten or more times. V is TRBV5-1 and J is TRBJ2-5, with D possibly being TRBD2 (5 bases). CDR3 size: 14 residues. Germline CDR1 and CDR2: SGHRS and YFSETQ. V lost 0 bases to trimming and J lost 4 bases, with 10 bases between them. CDR3: CASSLVGDRETQYF. CDR3 in DNA: TGCGCCAGCAGCTTGGTCGGGGATAGAGAGACCCAGTACTTC.

CDR3 loop: CASSDFRQEGSQPQHF. The CDR3 DNA reads as TGTGCCAGCAGTGATTTTAGACAGGAGGGTAGTCAGCCCCAGCATTTT. The chain uses TRBV25-1 and TRBJ1-5, with a possible D match to TRBD1 (6 bases). Trimming took off 3 bases at V and 6 bases at J, with 18 bases between the two ends. This CDR3 is 16 amino acids long. Germline V gene sequence: CDR1 MGHDK, CDR2 SYGVNS.

In DNA, the CDR3 is TGTGCCAGCAGCTTGCCTCACAGGGGCACTGAAGCTTTCTTT. Its protein is CASSLPHRGTEAFF. V and J are TRBV7-2 and TRBJ1-1, with 7 nucleotides matching TRBD1. V shed 3 bases, J shed 4 bases, and the junction held 5 bases outside the gene matches. CDR3 length: 14 amino acids. CDR1 SGHTA and CDR2 FQGNSA come from the germline V gene.

This clonotype appeared a single time. The chain uses TRBV27 and TRBJ2-6; possible D gene TRBD1, 5 bases. The CDR3 extends over 15 amino acids. V lost 5 bases, J lost 0 bases, and 8 bases lay in between. From germline, CDR1 is MNHEY and CDR2 SMNVEV (reference sequence). Here the CDR3 reads CASSMTDSGANVLTF. DNA of the CDR3: TGTGCCAGCAGTATGACAGACTCTGGGGCCAACGTCCTGACTTTC.

This clonotype was found many times. This CDR3 is CASQLLLDTEAFF. The CDR3 coding sequence is TGTGCCAGCCAGCTCCTCCTGGACACTGAAGCTTTCTTT. This sequence joins TRBV6-5 and TRBJ1-1, with no clear D. CDR1 MNHEY and CDR2 SVGAGI come from the germline V gene. Trimming removed 8 bases at V and 3 bases at J, with 13 bases between. There are 13 residues in the CDR3.

This clonotype was counted many times. J is TRBJ2-7 and V is TRBV15; D is possibly TRBD2 (6 bases). The CDR3 totals 16 residues. Germline loops: CDR1 LNHNV, CDR2 YYDKDF (reference sequence). V was shortened by 3 bases and J by 1 base, with 16 bases between the two germline ends. CDR3 nucleotides: TGTGCCACCAGCAGCCCAATAGGCGGGGAGTCCTACGAGCAGTACTTC. Its translation: CATSSPIGGESYEQYF.

This clonotype was recorded many times. The V call is TRBV9, the J call TRBJ1-2; a possible D gene is TRBD1 (5 bases). The germline gives CDR1 SGDLS, CDR2 YYNGEE. CDR3 length: 15 residues. The V gene lost 0 bases and the J gene lost 2 bases, with 11 bases spanning the gap. The DNA for the CDR3 is TGTGCCAGCAGCGTAGCTGGGACTCTGAACTATGGCTACACCTTC. It codes for CASSVAGTLNYGYTF.

This chain uses TRBV13 with TRBJ1-1; D unresolved. CDR1 and CDR2 (germline): PRHDT, FYEKMQ (reference sequence). Trimming removed 9 bases from V and 0 bases from J, with 20 bases in between. The CDR3 spans 16 residues. Written as DNA, the CDR3 is TGTGCCAGGTTACACGGGGAGGGAAAGTTGAACACTGAAGCTTTCTTT. This gives the protein CARLHGEGKLNTEAFF.

This clonotype was counted at least ten times. This chain connects TRBV20-1 to TRBJ2-5, with D hard to call. The CDR3 is made up of 15 amino acids. Looked up from germline, CDR1 is DFQATT and CDR2 is SNEGSKA (reference sequence). V was shortened by 1 base and J by 2 bases, with 14 bases between the two germline ends. The CDR3 reads CSARVLGLNQETQYF. In DNA form, the CDR3 reads TGCAGTGCTAGAGTTCTAGGGTTAAATCAAGAGACCCAGTACTTC.